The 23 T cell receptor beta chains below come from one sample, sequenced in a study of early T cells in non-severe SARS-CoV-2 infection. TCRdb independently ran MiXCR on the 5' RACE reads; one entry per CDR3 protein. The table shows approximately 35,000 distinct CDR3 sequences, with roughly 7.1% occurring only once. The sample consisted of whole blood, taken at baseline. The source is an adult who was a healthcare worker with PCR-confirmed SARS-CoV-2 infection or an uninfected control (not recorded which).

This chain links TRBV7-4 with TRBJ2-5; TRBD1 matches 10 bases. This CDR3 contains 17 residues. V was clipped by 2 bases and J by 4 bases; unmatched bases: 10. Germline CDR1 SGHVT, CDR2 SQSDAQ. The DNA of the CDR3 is TGTGCCAGCAGCTTAATGGCGACAGGGGGCTTAGGAGAGACCCAGTACTTC. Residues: CASSLMATGGLGETQYF.

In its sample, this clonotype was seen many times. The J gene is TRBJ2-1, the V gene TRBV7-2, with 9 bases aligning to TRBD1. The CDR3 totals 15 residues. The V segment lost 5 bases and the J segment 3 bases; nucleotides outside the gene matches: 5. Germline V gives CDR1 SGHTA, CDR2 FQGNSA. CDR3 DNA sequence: TGTGCCAGCAGCCCGGGACAGGGAGGCTACAATGAGCAGTTCTTC. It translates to CASSPGQGGYNEQFF.

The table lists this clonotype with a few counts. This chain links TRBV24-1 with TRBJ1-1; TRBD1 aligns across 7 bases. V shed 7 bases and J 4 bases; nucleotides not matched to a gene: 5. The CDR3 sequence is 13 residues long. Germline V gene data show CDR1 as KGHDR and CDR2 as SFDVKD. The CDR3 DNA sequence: TGTGCCACCAGACCCTCAGGGGGCACTGAAGCTTTCTTT. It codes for CATRPSGGTEAFF.

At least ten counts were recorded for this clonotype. CDR3 nucleotides: TGTGCCATCAGTGAGTCCGGCGGGAGGTCTCCTGGGGCCAACGTCCTGACTTTC. This sequence encodes CAISESGGRSPGANVLTF. The chain employs TRBV10-3 and TRBJ2-6; 8 bases line up with TRBD2. Germline CDR1 reads ENHRY; CDR2 reads SYGVKD. The CDR3 is 18 residues long. Unmatched junction bases numbered 6, after V lost 0 bases and J lost 2 bases.

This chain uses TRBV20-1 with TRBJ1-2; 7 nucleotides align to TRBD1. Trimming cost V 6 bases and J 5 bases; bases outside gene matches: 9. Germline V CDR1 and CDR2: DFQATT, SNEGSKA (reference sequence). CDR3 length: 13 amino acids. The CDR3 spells CSARDSPGYGYTF. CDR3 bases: TGCAGTGCCCGGGACAGCCCTGGATATGGCTACACCTTC.

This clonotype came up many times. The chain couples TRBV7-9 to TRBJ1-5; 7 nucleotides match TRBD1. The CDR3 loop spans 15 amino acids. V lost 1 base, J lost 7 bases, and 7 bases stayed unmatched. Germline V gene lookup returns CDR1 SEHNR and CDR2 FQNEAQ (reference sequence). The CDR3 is CASSLDRGRGQPQHF. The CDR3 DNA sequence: TGTGCCAGCAGCTTAGACAGGGGACGGGGCCAGCCCCAGCATTTT.

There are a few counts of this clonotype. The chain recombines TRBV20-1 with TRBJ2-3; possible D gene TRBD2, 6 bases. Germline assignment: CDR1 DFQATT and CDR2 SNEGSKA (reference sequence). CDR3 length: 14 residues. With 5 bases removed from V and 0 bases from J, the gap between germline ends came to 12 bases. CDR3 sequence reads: CSAQPGASTDTQYF. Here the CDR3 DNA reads TGCAGTGCTCAGCCGGGAGCTAGCACAGATACGCAGTATTTT.

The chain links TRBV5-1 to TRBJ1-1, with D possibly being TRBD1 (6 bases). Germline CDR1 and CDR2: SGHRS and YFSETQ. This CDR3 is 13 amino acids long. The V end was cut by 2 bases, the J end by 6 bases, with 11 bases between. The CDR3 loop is CASSFIQGAEAFF. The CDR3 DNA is TGCGCCAGCAGCTTCATACAGGGAGCTGAAGCTTTCTTT.

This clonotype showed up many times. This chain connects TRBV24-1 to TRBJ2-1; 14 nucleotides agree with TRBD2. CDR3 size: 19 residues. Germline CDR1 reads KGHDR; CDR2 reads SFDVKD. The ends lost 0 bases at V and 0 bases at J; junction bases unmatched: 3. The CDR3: CATSDLGLAGGSSYNEQFF. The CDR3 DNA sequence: TGTGCCACCAGTGATTTGGGACTAGCGGGAGGTAGCTCCTACAATGAGCAGTTCTTC.

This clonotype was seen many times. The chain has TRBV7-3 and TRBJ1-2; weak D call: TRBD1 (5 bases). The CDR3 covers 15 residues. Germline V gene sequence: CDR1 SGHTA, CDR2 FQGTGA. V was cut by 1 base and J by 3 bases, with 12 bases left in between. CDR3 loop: CASSLRAGTDYGYTF. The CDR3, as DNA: TGTGCCAGCAGCTTAAGGGCAGGGACGGACTATGGCTACACCTTC. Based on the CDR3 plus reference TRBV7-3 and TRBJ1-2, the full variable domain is GAGVSQTPSNKVTEKGKYVELRCDPISGHTALYWYRQSLGQGPEFLIYFQGTGAADDSGLPNDRFFAVRPEGSVSTLKIQRTERGDSAVYLCASSLRAGTDYGYTFGSGTRLTVV.

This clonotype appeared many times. In DNA, the CDR3 is TGTGCCAGCAGCCAAGACGGGGACACCTACGAGCAGTACGTC. Translated, it gives CASSQDGDTYEQYV. V and J are TRBV3-1 and TRBJ2-7, with D perhaps TRBD1 (6 bases). The CDR3 is made up of 14 amino acids. CDR1 and CDR2 (germline): LGHDT, YNNKEL (reference sequence). Deletions cut 0 bases from V and 2 bases from J, with 8 bases between.

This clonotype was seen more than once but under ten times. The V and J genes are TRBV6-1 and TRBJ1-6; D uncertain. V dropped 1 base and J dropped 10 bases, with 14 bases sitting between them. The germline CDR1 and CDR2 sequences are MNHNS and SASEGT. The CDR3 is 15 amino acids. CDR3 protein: CASSEVVETESPLHF. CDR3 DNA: TGTGCCAGCAGTGAAGTCGTGGAGACGGAATCACCCCTCCACTTT.

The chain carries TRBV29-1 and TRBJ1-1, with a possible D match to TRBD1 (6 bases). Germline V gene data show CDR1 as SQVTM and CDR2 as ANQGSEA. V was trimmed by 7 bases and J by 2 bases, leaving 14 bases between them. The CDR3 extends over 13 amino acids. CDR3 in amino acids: CSATRTANTEAFF. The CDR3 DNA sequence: TGCAGCGCAACAAGGACAGCTAACACTGAAGCTTTCTTT.

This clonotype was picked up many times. The CDR3 DNA reads TGTGCCAGCAGCTGGACTAGCGGGAGAAGCACAGATACGCAGTATTTT. This gives the protein CASSWTSGRSTDTQYF. The chain is built from TRBV11-2 and TRBJ2-3, with 13 bases lining up with TRBD2. This CDR3 comprises 16 residues. J gave up 0 bases and V 4 bases, and 1 base lay outside the gene matches. Per the germline V gene, CDR1 is SGHAT and CDR2 is FQNNGV. Supplemented by reference TRBV11-2 and TRBJ2-3, the full variable domain reads EAGVAQSPRYKIIEKRQSVAFWCNPISGHATLYWYQQILGQGPKLLIQFQNNGVVDDSQLPKDRFSAERLKGVDSTLKIQPAKLEDSAVYLCASSWTSGRSTDTQYFGPGTRLTVL.

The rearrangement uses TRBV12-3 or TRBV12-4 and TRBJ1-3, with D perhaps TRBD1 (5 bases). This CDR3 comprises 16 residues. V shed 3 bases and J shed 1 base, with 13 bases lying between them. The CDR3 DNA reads TGTGCCAGCAGTTTTAGCCCGACAGTATCTGGAAACACCATATATTTT. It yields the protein CASSFSPTVSGNTIYF.

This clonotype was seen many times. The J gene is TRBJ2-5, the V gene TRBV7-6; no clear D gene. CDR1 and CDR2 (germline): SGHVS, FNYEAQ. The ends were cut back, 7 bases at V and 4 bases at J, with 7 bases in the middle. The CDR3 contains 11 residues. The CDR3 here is CASTSAETQYF. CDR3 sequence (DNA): TGTGCCAGCACCAGTGCAGAGACCCAGTACTTC.

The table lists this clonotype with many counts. In nucleotides, the CDR3 is TGTGCCAGCAGGCTTGGGATAACCTACGAGCAGTACTTC. It yields the protein CASRLGITYEQYF. This chain uses TRBV6-1 with TRBJ2-7; D gene unclear. CDR1 MNHNS and CDR2 SASEGT come from the germline V gene. V was clipped by 6 bases and J by 2 bases, with 11 bases between them. The CDR3 spans 13 residues.

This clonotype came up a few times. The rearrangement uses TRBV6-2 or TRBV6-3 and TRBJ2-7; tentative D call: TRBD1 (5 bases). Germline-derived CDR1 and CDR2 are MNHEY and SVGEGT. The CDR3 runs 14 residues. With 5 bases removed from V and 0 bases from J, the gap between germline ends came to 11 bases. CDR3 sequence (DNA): TGTGCCAGCAGTGGGGCTAGACCCTCCTACGAGCAGTACGTC. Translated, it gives CASSGARPSYEQYV.

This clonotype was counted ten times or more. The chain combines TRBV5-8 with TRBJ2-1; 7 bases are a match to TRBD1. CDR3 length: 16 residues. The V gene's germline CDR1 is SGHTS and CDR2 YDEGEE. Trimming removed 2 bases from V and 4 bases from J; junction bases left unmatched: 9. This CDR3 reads CASSLGRQGWYNEQFF. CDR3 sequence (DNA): TGTGCCAGCAGCTTAGGTCGACAGGGTTGGTACAATGAGCAGTTCTTC.

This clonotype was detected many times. This CDR3 reads CSARFGLAVTDTQYF. Written as DNA, the CDR3 is TGCAGTGCACGGTTCGGGCTAGCGGTCACAGATACGCAGTATTTT. The J gene is TRBJ2-3, the V gene TRBV20-1, with 7 bases fitting TRBD2. Germline V CDR1 and CDR2: DFQATT, SNEGSKA (reference sequence). The CDR3 loop spans 15 amino acids. The ends lost 6 bases at V and 2 bases at J; junction bases unmatched: 11.

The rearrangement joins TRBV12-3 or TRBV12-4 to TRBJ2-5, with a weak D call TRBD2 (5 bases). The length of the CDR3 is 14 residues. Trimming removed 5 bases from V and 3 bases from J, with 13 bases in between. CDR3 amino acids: CASSPELREETQYF. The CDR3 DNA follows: TGTGCCAGCAGTCCGGAATTGAGGGAAGAGACCCAGTACTTC.

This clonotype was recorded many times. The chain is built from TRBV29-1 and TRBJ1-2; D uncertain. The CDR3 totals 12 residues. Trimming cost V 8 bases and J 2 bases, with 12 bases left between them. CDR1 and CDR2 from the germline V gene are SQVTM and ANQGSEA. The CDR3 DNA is TGCAGCACCCTAGACGAGAACTATGGCTACACCTTC. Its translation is CSTLDENYGYTF.

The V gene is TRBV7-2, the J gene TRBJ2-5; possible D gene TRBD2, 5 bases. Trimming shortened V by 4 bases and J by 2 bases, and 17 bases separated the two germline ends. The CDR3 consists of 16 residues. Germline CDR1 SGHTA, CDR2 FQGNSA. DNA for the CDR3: TGTGCCAGCAGCTCCCCGGGGAGCGGAAGACAAGAGACCCAGTACTTC. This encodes CASSSPGSGRQETQYF.